Listed here are 14 T cell receptor beta chains from one sample, sequenced in a study of blood T cell repertoires in COVID-19. Here immunoSEQ multiplex PCR was the method, and the copy in TCRdb shows in-frame clones only, minus some. The table records 300,000 to 400,000 clones, roughly 90% of them present only once. Specimen: peripheral blood. Receptors originate from a woman in her seventies with COVID-19, enrolled during active disease.

This clone has just a few counts. The chain uses TRBV18 and TRBJ1-2; tentatively, D is TRBD1 (5 bases). CDR3 length: 13 amino acids. Between the trimmed V and J ends, which lost 3 bases and 9 bases, there was a span of 14 bases. The V gene's germline CDR1 is KGHSH and CDR2 LQKENI. The CDR3 nucleotides read TGTGCCAGCTCACCCGGCAGGGTGGAGAGCTACACCTTC. This gives the protein CASSPGRVESYTF.

The chain is built from TRBV2 and TRBJ1-6; D unclear. The CDR3 has 16 residues. V was trimmed by 4 bases and J by 6 bases, leaving 16 bases between them. Per germline, CDR1 SNHLY and CDR2 FYNNEI. Here the CDR3 DNA reads TGTGCCAGCAGTGGGTCTTGGAGGGTCGGTAATTCACCCCTCCACTTT. This sequence encodes CASSGSWRVGNSPLHF. Supplemented by reference TRBV2 and TRBJ1-6, the full variable domain reads EPEVTQTPSHQVTQMGQEVILRCVPISNHLYFYWYRQILGQKVEFLVSFYNNEISEKSEIFDDQFSVERPDGSNFTLKIRSTKLEDSAMYFCASSGSWRVGNSPLHFGNGTRLTVT.

This chain links TRBV4-1 with TRBJ2-1, with 7 bases that match TRBD2. In germline, CDR1 is MGHRA, CDR2 YSYEKL. J lost 4 bases, V lost 4 bases, and 7 bases had no gene match. The length of the CDR3 is 15 residues. The CDR3 loop reads CASSPGLAAYNEQFF. CDR3 in DNA: TGCGCCAGCAGCCCCGGCCTAGCGGCGTACAATGAGCAGTTCTTC.

The rearrangement links TRBV7-9 to TRBJ1-4; tentative D call: TRBD1 (6 bases). V was shortened by 5 bases and J by 3 bases, with 13 bases between the two germline ends. The CDR3 extends over 15 amino acids. Germline V gene lookup returns CDR1 SEHNR and CDR2 FQNEAQ (reference sequence). The CDR3 sequence is CASSPKGGPNEKLFF. As DNA, the CDR3 is TGTGCCAGCAGCCCGAAGGGGGGGCCTAATGAAAAACTGTTTTTT. Full variable domain (missing parts from reference TRBV7-9 and TRBJ1-4): DTGVSQNPRHKITKRGQNVTFRCDPISEHNRLYWYRQTLGQGPEFLTYFQNEAQLEKSRLLSDRFSAERPKGSFSTLEIQRTEQGDSAMYLCASSPKGGPNEKLFFGSGTQLSVL.

This clone was counted between two and nine times. The rearrangement uses TRBV27 and TRBJ1-6; no reliable D call. V was clipped by 0 bases and J by 9 bases, with 12 bases between them. CDR1 is MNHEY, CDR2 SMNVEV, per germline (reference sequence). This CDR3 is 15 amino acids long. The CDR3 nucleotides are TGTGCCAGCAGTTTATCCGGACTGGCTCCTTCACCCCTCCACTTT. Protein product: CASSLSGLAPSPLHF.

The chain is built from TRBV7-3 and TRBJ2-5; possible D gene TRBD2, 6 bases. Germline CDR1 reads SGHTA; CDR2 reads FQGTGA. The CDR3 sequence is 14 residues long. The V end was cut by 5 bases, the J end by 2 bases, with 12 bases between. CDR3 amino acids: CASSPGGWQETQYF. CDR3 in DNA: TGTGCCAGCAGCCCCGGGGGTTGGCAAGAGACCCAGTACTTC.

J is TRBJ2-3 and V is TRBV29-1; 10 bases align to TRBD1. The CDR3 totals 15 residues. Unmatched junction bases numbered 8, after V lost 6 bases and J lost 2 bases. The germline gives CDR1 SQVTM, CDR2 ANQGSEA. CDR3 sequence (DNA): TGCAGCGTCGCGACCGGGACAGGGGTCACAGATACGCAGTATTTT. Amino acid sequence: CSVATGTGVTDTQYF.

V gene TRBV15 combines with J gene TRBJ2-2, with D perhaps matching TRBD1 (6 bases). V lost 5 bases, J lost 1 base, and 14 bases lay in between. The CDR3 contains 16 residues. Germline V gene lookup returns CDR1 LNHNV and CDR2 YYDKDF (reference sequence). In DNA form, the CDR3 reads TGTGCCACCAGCTCCCCAGGGGTTCTGAACACCGGGGAGCTGTTTTTT. Protein product: CATSSPGVLNTGELFF. The full variable domain, with the rest looked up from reference TRBV15 and TRBJ2-2, is DAMVIQNPRYQVTQFGKPVTLSCSQTLNHNVMYWYQQKSSQAPKLLFHYYDKDFNNEADTPDNFQSRRPNTSFCFLDIRSPGLGDTAMYLCATSSPGVLNTGELFFGEGSRLTVL.

The chain employs TRBV3-1 (or the pseudogene TRBV3-2) and TRBJ1-2; no definite D call. Looked up from germline, CDR1 is LGHDT and CDR2 is YNNKEL (reference sequence). The CDR3 sequence is 15 residues long. Deletions cut 0 bases from V and 8 bases from J, with 16 bases between. The CDR3 reads CASSQDPGGLEGYTF. The CDR3 coding sequence is TGTGCCAGCAGCCAAGATCCGGGCGGGCTGGAAGGCTACACCTTC.

This clone was seen more than once but under ten times. The chain has TRBV2 and TRBJ2-7; D is uncertain. V shed 5 bases and J shed 3 bases, with 8 bases lying between them. The germline V gene has CDR1 SNHLY and CDR2 FYNNEI. There are 12 residues in the CDR3. The CDR3 nucleotides are TGTGCCAGCAGTTTCTACAGCTACGAGCAGTACTTC. This gives the protein CASSFYSYEQYF.

In its sample, this clone was seen a few times. The gene calls are TRBV5-1 and TRBJ1-3, with D perhaps matching TRBD1 (6 bases). Between the trimmed V and J ends, which lost 0 bases and 0 bases, there was a span of 13 bases. The CDR3 consists of 17 residues. Per the germline V gene, CDR1 is SGHRS and CDR2 is YFSETQ. CDR3 loop: CASSLGQPGHSGNTIYF. CDR3 bases: TGCGCCAGCAGCTTGGGACAGCCGGGACACTCTGGAAACACCATATATTTT.

The rearrangement joins TRBV29-1 to TRBJ1-2; no definite D call. This CDR3 spans 12 amino acids. The V gene's germline CDR1 is SQVTM and CDR2 ANQGSEA. The V end lost 7 bases, the J end lost 2 bases, and 11 bases lay between the germline ends. CDR3 region: CSAAEINYGYTF. The CDR3 coding sequence is TGCAGCGCAGCGGAGATCAACTATGGCTACACCTTC.

The chain recombines TRBV21-1 with TRBJ1-5; TRBD1 reflects the table's D call only, with no check against the DNA. TRBV21-1 is listed as a pseudogene. This CDR3 is 10 amino acids long. CDR3 bases: TGTGCCAGCAGCAAACCACCCCAGCATTTT. This codes for CASSKPPQHF.

The chain couples TRBV7-2 to TRBJ2-7, with 13 bases identical to TRBD2. CDR1 is SGHTA and CDR2 is FQGNSA in the germline V gene. With V trimmed by 4 bases and J by 4 bases, 4 bases remained unmatched. This CDR3 is built from 15 residues. In nucleotides, the CDR3 is TGTGCCAGCAGCTCACCGGGACTAGCGGGGTACGAGCAGTACTTC. Translating gives CASSSPGLAGYEQYF.